The 25 T cell receptor beta chains in this list originate from one sample, sequenced in a study of T cell changes during pregnancy in multiple sclerosis. Profiling relied on immunoSEQ multiplex PCR, and the TCRdb table lists in-frame clones only, not all of them. The sample has 60,000 or so clones; around 93% are singletons. This specimen consisted of peripheral blood, obtained in the first trimester of pregnancy. The source is a female donor with multiple sclerosis, enrolled in a pregnancy study.

The chain is built from TRBV9 and TRBJ2-7; D is perhaps TRBD1 (5 bases). The CDR3 runs 15 residues. Germline V gene data show CDR1 as SGDLS and CDR2 as YYNGEE. The germline V and J ends were trimmed by 0 bases and 5 bases, with 15 bases remaining between them. CDR3 sequence reads: CASSVGRQGSHEQYF. DNA for the CDR3: TGTGCCAGCAGCGTAGGACGCCAGGGCAGCCACGAGCAGTACTTC.

This clone came up a few times. This chain links TRBV6-1 with TRBJ1-5; 8 positions agree with TRBD1. The CDR3 has 14 amino acids. The V gene end was trimmed by 8 bases and the J gene end by 6 bases; junction bases not matched to a gene: 9. Germline values: CDR1 MNHNS, CDR2 SASEGT. CDR3 in amino acids: CASGTGGTAQPQHF. CDR3 DNA: TGTGCCAGCGGGACAGGAGGGACGGCTCAGCCCCAGCATTTT.

V and J are TRBV7-9 and TRBJ1-4; TRBD1 matches 8 bases. Germline loops: CDR1 SEHNR, CDR2 FQNEAQ (reference sequence). This CDR3 spans 17 amino acids. J gave up 4 bases and V 4 bases, and 11 bases lay outside the gene matches. The CDR3 protein is CASSSVAQGDFNEKLFF. The CDR3 DNA reads TGTGCCAGCAGCTCAGTAGCACAGGGGGATTTTAATGAAAAACTGTTTTTT.

The V gene is TRBV18, the J gene TRBJ2-7; 8 bases agree with TRBD1. The V segment lost 3 bases and the J segment 5 bases; nucleotides outside the gene matches: 6. The germline V gene has CDR1 KGHSH and CDR2 LQKENI. The CDR3 spans 14 residues. Written as DNA, the CDR3 is TGTGCCAGCTCACCCCGCCAGGGGGCCCACGAGCAGTACTTC. This gives the protein CASSPRQGAHEQYF. Filled out from reference TRBV18 and TRBJ2-7, the complete variable domain reads NAGVMQNPRHLVRRRGQEARLRCSPMKGHSHVYWYRQLPEEGLKFMVYLQKENIIDESGMPKERFSAEFPKEGPSILRIQQVVRGDSAAYFCASSPRQGAHEQYFGPGTRLTVT.

This chain joins TRBV5-4 and TRBJ1-1; D is perhaps TRBD1 (6 bases). This CDR3 contains 15 residues. The germline gives CDR1 SGHNT, CDR2 YYREEE (reference sequence). Deletions cut 3 bases from V and 0 bases from J, with 12 bases between. CDR3 sequence reads: CASSSDRGLNTEAFF. Here the CDR3 DNA reads TGTGCCAGCAGCTCGGACAGAGGTTTGAACACTGAAGCTTTCTTT.

The rearrangement joins TRBV7-2 to TRBJ1-1, with D unclear. Trimming removed 4 bases from V and 6 bases from J, with 18 bases in between. Germline V lookup: CDR1 SGHTA, CDR2 FQGNSA. The CDR3 runs to 15 residues. CDR3 in DNA: TGTGCCAGCAGCTCAGGTCTCCACGGGGTGGCTGAAGCTTTCTTT. Its protein is CASSSGLHGVAEAFF.

This chain uses TRBV6-1 with TRBJ2-1, with TRBD1 as a possible D gene (5 bases). V lost 7 bases to trimming and J lost 6 bases, with 16 bases between them. Germline CDR1 and CDR2: MNHNS and SASEGT. The CDR3 extends over 14 amino acids. The CDR3 nucleotides read TGTGCCAGCAAGGGGCTTACTCTCGGCAATGAGCAGTTCTTC. Translated, it gives CASKGLTLGNEQFF.

This clone was found once. This chain connects TRBV7-3 to TRBJ2-5; 8 bases are shared with TRBD1. The length of the CDR3 is 15 residues. With V trimmed by 0 bases and J by 1 base, 1 base remained unmatched. Germline values: CDR1 SGHTA, CDR2 FQGTGA. The CDR3 protein is CASSLTQGAQETQYF. CDR3 sequence (DNA): TGTGCCAGCAGCTTAACTCAGGGGGCCCAAGAGACCCAGTACTTC.

This CDR3 reads CASSVSQGSGNTIYF. CDR3 nucleotide sequence: TGTGCCAGCAGCGTTTCACAGGGCTCAGGAAACACCATATATTTT. The chain joins TRBV9 to TRBJ1-3, with a possible D match to TRBD1 (6 bases). CDR3 length: 15 residues. In germline, CDR1 is SGDLS, CDR2 YYNGEE. Trimming took 2 bases from V and 4 from J, leaving 13 bases between them.

This clone came up once. The genes are TRBV7-9 and TRBJ2-3; D gene uncertain. Trimming took off 4 bases at V and 4 bases at J, with 9 bases between the two ends. CDR1 and CDR2 (germline): SEHNR, FQNEAQ (reference sequence). The CDR3 is 13 residues long. CDR3 coding DNA: TGTGCCAGCAGCTCCGGGTACGCAGATACGCAGTATTTT. Encoded protein: CASSSGYADTQYF. Variable domain in full (rest from reference TRBV7-9 and TRBJ2-3): DTGVSQNPRHKITKRGQNVTFRCDPISEHNRLYWYRQTLGQGPEFLTYFQNEAQLEKSRLLSDRFSAERPKGSFSTLEIQRTEQGDSAMYLCASSSGYADTQYFGPGTRLTVL.

This clone was picked up a small number of times. The V gene is TRBV6-4, the J gene TRBJ2-1, with 11 bases lining up with TRBD2. Germline V gene data show CDR1 as MRHNA and CDR2 as SNTAGT. The CDR3 contains 16 residues. Trimming took 0 bases from V and 4 from J; bases not matched to a gene: 2. CDR3 nucleotides: TGTGCCAGCAGTGACTCGGCTAGCGGGGGGTACAATGAGCAGTTCTTC. Translating it yields CASSDSASGGYNEQFF.

The rearrangement links TRBV6-1 to TRBJ2-4, with TRBD1 identical over 10 bases. CDR1 is MNHNS and CDR2 is SASEGT in the germline V gene. The CDR3 covers 14 residues. With 4 bases clipped from V and 7 bases from J, the junction kept 4 bases outside the gene matches. In DNA, the CDR3 is TGTGCCAGCAGTGGTGGGACAGGGGCTAACATTCAGTACTTC. Translation: CASSGGTGANIQYF.

The chain has TRBV30 and TRBJ1-2; 7 nucleotides line up with TRBD1. Germline trimming cut 2 bases from V and 7 bases from J; bases unmatched to any gene: 10. Looked up from germline, CDR1 is GTSNPN and CDR2 is SVGIG (reference sequence). The CDR3 runs 14 residues. Written as DNA, the CDR3 is TGTGCCTGGAGTCGACAGGGTGGGGGTCGTGGCTACACCTTC. Translated, it gives CAWSRQGGGRGYTF.

V and J are TRBV4-2 and TRBJ2-7, with 8 bases fitting TRBD1. Germline CDR1 LGHNA, CDR2 YNFKEQ. The length of the CDR3 is 15 residues. J gave up 4 bases and V 0 bases, and 5 bases lay outside the gene matches. The CDR3 bases are TGTGCCAGCAGCCAAGAGAGACAGGGGCCGTACGAGCAGTACTTC. It specifies CASSQERQGPYEQYF.

The genes are TRBV7-2 and TRBJ1-5, with unresolved D. Trimming shortened V by 5 bases and J by 7 bases, and 9 bases separated the two germline ends. The V gene's germline CDR1 is SGHTA and CDR2 FQGNSA. This CDR3 is built from 12 residues. CDR3 in amino acids: CASSEDEQPQHF. The CDR3 DNA follows: TGTGCCAGCAGCGAGGATGAACAGCCCCAGCATTTT.

The J gene is TRBJ1-1, the V gene TRBV4-3; 7 bases match TRBD1. V trimming: 2 bases; J trimming: 7 bases; junction bases outside the gene matches: 4. CDR3 length equals 13 residues. From germline, CDR1 is LGHNA and CDR2 YSLEER. CDR3 sequence reads: CASSQPGGDEAFF. The CDR3 DNA is TGCGCCAGCAGCCAACCAGGGGGAGATGAAGCTTTCTTT.

This rearrangement joins TRBV6-1 to TRBJ2-7; D not certain. CDR3 length: 13 residues. V was clipped by 4 bases and J by 0 bases, with 7 bases between them. Germline values: CDR1 MNHNS, CDR2 SASEGT. This chain's CDR3 is CASSVVSSYEQYF. The CDR3 region has the DNA TGTGCCAGCAGTGTGGTGAGCTCCTACGAGCAGTACTTC.

The V and J genes are TRBV4-2 and TRBJ1-6; D remains ambiguous. The CDR3 totals 16 residues. Germline values: CDR1 LGHNA, CDR2 YNFKEQ. The ends were cut back, 0 bases at V and 6 bases at J, with 12 bases in the middle. The CDR3, as DNA: TGTGCCAGCAGCCAAGATTTCAGCAGGCGTAATTCACCCCTCCACTTT. This gives the protein CASSQDFSRRNSPLHF.

V usage is TRBV5-6 and J usage is TRBJ1-5, with 7 bases matching TRBD1. Germline loops: CDR1 SGHDT, CDR2 YYEEEE. V dropped 1 base and J dropped 4; count of bases not matched to a gene: 5. The CDR3 length is 15 residues. The CDR3, as DNA: TGTGCCAGCAGCTTGCTCCACAGGGGTAATCAGCCCCAGCATTTT. This encodes CASSLLHRGNQPQHF.

This chain links TRBV11-1 with TRBJ2-1; perhaps TRBD2 as D (6 bases). Trimming removed 3 bases from V and 6 bases from J, with 15 bases in between. This CDR3 spans 15 amino acids. The germline V gene has CDR1 SGHAT and CDR2 FQDESV (reference sequence). The CDR3 nucleotides are TGTGCCAGCAGCTTTTCCGGGACTCTCCTCAATGAGCAGTTCTTC. This codes for CASSFSGTLLNEQFF.

The rearrangement uses TRBV4-3 and TRBJ2-3, with 9 bases fitting TRBD2. This CDR3 comprises 19 residues. Germline loops: CDR1 LGHNA, CDR2 YSLEER. With V trimmed by 1 base and J by 1 base, 12 bases remained unmatched. CDR3 in DNA: TGCGCCAGCAGCCAAGGGGTGGTTAGCGGGGGACACGGCACAGATACGCAGTATTTT. This codes for CASSQGVVSGGHGTDTQYF.

This chain connects TRBV7-2 to TRBJ1-1; 7 nucleotides line up with TRBD1. The CDR3 has 15 residues. The V gene's germline CDR1 is SGHTA and CDR2 FQGNSA. Trimming cost V 3 bases and J 4 bases; bases outside gene matches: 8. The CDR3 bases are TGTGCCAGCAGCTTTGTGACAGGGACGAGCACTGAAGCTTTCTTT. Translation gives CASSFVTGTSTEAFF.

This chain uses TRBV4-1 with TRBJ1-2, with D perhaps matching TRBD1 (5 bases). The V gene's germline CDR1 is MGHRA and CDR2 YSYEKL. Between the trimmed V and J ends, which lost 3 bases and 4 bases, there was a span of 9 bases. This CDR3 spans 13 amino acids. CDR3 nucleotide sequence: TGCGCCAGCAGCCAGGCAGGGCCCTATGGCTACACCTTC. It codes for CASSQAGPYGYTF.

This clone was seen only a few times. Germline and junction disagree at one end, which may indicate a read error. The chain is built from TRBV7-2 and TRBJ1-2, with TRBD1 as a possible D gene (6 bases). The length of the CDR3 is 12 residues. Germline lookup yields CDR1 SGHTA and CDR2 FQGNSA. The CDR3 region is CASSSGQYDYTF. In DNA form, the CDR3 reads TGTGCCAGCAGCTCCGGACAGTATGACTACACCTTC.

V usage is TRBV6-1 and J usage is TRBJ1-1, with 8 bases that match TRBD1. The germline CDR1 and CDR2 sequences are MNHNS and SASEGT. V lost 2 bases to trimming and J lost 5 bases; unmatched junction nucleotides: 4. The CDR3 covers 14 residues. CDR3 loop: CASSEWTGRTEAFF. Written as DNA, the CDR3 is TGTGCCAGCAGTGAATGGACAGGGCGTACTGAAGCTTTCTTT.